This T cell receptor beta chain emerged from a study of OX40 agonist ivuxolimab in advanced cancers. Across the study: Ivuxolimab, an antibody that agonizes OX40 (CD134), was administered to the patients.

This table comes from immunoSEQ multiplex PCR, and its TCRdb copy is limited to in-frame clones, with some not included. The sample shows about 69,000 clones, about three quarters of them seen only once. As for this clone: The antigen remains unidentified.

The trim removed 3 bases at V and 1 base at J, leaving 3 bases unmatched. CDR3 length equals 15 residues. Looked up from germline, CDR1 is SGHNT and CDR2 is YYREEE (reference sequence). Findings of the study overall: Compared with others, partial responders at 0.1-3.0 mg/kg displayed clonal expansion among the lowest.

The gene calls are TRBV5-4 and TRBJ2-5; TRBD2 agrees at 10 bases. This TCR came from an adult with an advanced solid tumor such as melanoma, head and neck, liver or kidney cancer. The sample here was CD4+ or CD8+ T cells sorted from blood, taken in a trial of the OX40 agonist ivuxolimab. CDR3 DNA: TGTGCCAGCAGCTCAAGGACTAGCGGCCAAGAGACCCAGTACTTC. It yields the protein CASSSRTSGQETQYF.